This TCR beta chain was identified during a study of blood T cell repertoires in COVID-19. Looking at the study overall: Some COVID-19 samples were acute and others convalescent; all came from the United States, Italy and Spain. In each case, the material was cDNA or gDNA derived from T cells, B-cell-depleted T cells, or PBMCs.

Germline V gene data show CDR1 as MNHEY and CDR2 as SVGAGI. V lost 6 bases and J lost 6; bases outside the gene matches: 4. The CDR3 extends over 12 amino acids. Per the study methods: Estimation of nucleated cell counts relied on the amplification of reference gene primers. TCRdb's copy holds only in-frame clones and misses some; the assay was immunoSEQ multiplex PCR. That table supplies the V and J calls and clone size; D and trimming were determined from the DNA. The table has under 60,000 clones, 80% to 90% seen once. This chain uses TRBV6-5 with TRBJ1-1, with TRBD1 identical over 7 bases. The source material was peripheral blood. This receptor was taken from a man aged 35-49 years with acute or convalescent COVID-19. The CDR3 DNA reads TGTGCCAGCAGCCAGACAGGGTCTGAAGCTTTCTTT. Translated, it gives CASSQTGSEAFF.